The T cell receptor beta chain under discussion was sequenced for a study of graft-versus-host responses after intestinal transplantation. At the level of the study: Multivisceral, liver-intestinal, or isolated intestinal grafts were transplanted into recipients. Study observations and caveats: Allograft clonal ratios (graft-versus-host to host-versus-graft) were high in patients who had graft-donor T cell macrochimerism.

The length of the CDR3 is 14 residues. Germline assignment: CDR1 MDHEN and CDR2 SYDVKM. TCRdb keeps only in-frame clones here, not all; method: immunoSEQ multiplex PCR. The sample lists tens of thousands of clones, 85% to 90% occurring once. As to this clone: The antigen is not known. A junction end diverges from the germline sequence, so it may reflect a read error.

V and J are TRBV28 and TRBJ1-1; TRBD1 aligns across 7 bases. This sequence was found in a human patient who received an intestinal transplant, so some T cells may come from the graft donor. This specimen consisted of PBMCs, obtained 26 days after transplant. The CDR3 bases are TGTGCCAGCAGTTTAGCGGGACAGAACACTGAAGCCTTCTTT. This translates into CASSLAGQNTEAFF.